The TCR beta chain under discussion was sequenced for a study of T-cell reconstitution after alpha-beta-depleted transplantation in children. CDR3 size: 15 residues. The ends were cut back, 5 bases at V and 5 bases at J, with 16 bases in the middle. Germline V CDR1 and CDR2: SGDLS, YYNGEE. This clonotype was recorded many times. Molecular barcoding with unique molecular identifiers was used for the TCRbeta library. TCRdb re-called the PCR reads through MiXCR, storing one row per CDR3 protein. The table lists around 240,000 distinct CDR3 sequences, roughly a tenth of them singletons. This chain connects TRBV9 to TRBJ2-2; a possible D gene is TRBD2 (5 bases). The clonotype originates from a human donor who donated a stem cell graft to a child with SCID. The sample here was PBMCs from the stem cell graft donor, taken from the stem cell graft. The DNA of the CDR3 is TGTGCCAGCAGTACTTCCGGCGGGTCTACCGGGGAGCTGTTTTTT. This translates into CASSTSGGSTGELFF.